One sample yielded the 30 T cell receptor beta chains listed below, sequenced in a study of shared T cell receptors in the human thymus. Sequencing used immunoSEQ multiplex PCR; TCRdb keeps in-frame clones, though not all of them. Here the sample spans hundreds of thousands of clones, 75% to 90% being singletons. Another study also made use of these data, one on human thymus T cells.

The source material was thymocytes. These receptors originate from a girl under two years old with a congenital heart defect.

The chain has TRBV30 and TRBJ1-2, with 8 positions matching TRBD1. V shed 0 bases and J 4 bases; nucleotides not matched to a gene: 19. This CDR3 spans 19 amino acids. Germline lookup yields CDR1 GTSNPN and CDR2 SVGIG (reference sequence). The CDR3 reads CAWSVLLETGATPIYGYTF. The CDR3 DNA reads as TGTGCCTGGAGTGTATTATTGGAGACAGGGGCCACACCCATCTATGGCTACACCTTC.

The chain joins TRBV28 to TRBJ1-6, with TRBD1 identical over 7 bases. V was clipped by 6 bases and J by 4 bases; unmatched bases: 9. Germline-derived CDR1 and CDR2 are MDHEN and SYDVKM. The CDR3 covers 16 residues. DNA of the CDR3: TGTGCCAGCAGCCGAGGGACAGACCGTTATAATTCACCCCTCCACTTT. Translation: CASSRGTDRYNSPLHF. The full variable domain, completed using reference TRBV28 and TRBJ1-6, is DVKVTQSSRYLVKRTGEKVFLECVQDMDHENMFWYRQDPGLGLRLIYFSYDVKMKEKGDIPEGYSVSREKKERFSLILESASTNQTSMYLCASSRGTDRYNSPLHFGNGTRLTVT.

The sample holds a few counts of this clone. J is TRBJ2-7 and V is TRBV5-3, with TRBD2 matching 9 bases. TRBV5-3 is known as an ORF, though its function is uncertain. Trimming removed 2 bases from V and 2 bases from J; junction bases left unmatched: 17. CDR3 length: 19 amino acids. CDR3 DNA: TGTGCCAGAAGCTTACGAAAGCGGGGGGCCTTCCTTATTGCCTACGAGCAGTACTTC. This sequence encodes CARSLRKRGAFLIAYEQYF.

CDR3 sequence (DNA): TGTGCCAGTAGTATAGGAGGTTTTAATCCTCGGCCCCAGCATTTT. Encoded protein: CASSIGGFNPRPQHF. V and J are TRBV19 and TRBJ1-5, with D unclear. The V gene's germline CDR1 is LNHDA and CDR2 SQIVND (reference sequence). V shed 1 base and J shed 9 bases, with 16 bases lying between them. The CDR3 spans 15 residues.

V gene TRBV19 combines with J gene TRBJ1-3; possibly TRBD1 for D (6 bases). Germline assignment: CDR1 LNHDA and CDR2 SQIVND (reference sequence). Trimming shortened V by 4 bases and J by 0 bases, and 13 bases separated the two germline ends. There are 16 residues in the CDR3. The CDR3 DNA follows: TGTGCCAGTAGTAAAGCAGGGGATGGCTCTGGAAACACCATATATTTT. Amino acids: CASSKAGDGSGNTIYF.

The V and J genes are TRBV2 and TRBJ1-2; D may be TRBD1 (6 bases). V was cut by 5 bases and J by 5 bases, with 18 bases left in between. The germline gives CDR1 SNHLY, CDR2 FYNNEI. CDR3 length equals 15 residues. The CDR3 region is CASSPRQEERYGYTF. CDR3 sequence (DNA): TGTGCCAGCAGTCCTAGACAGGAAGAAAGGTATGGCTACACCTTC.

This chain uses TRBV9 with TRBJ1-2; tentatively, D is TRBD1 (5 bases). From germline, CDR1 is SGDLS and CDR2 YYNGEE. Trimming cost V 0 bases and J 3 bases, with 9 bases left between them. This CDR3 has 14 residues. The CDR3 coding sequence is TGTGCCAGCAGCGTAGAAGCCAGGGACTATGGCTACACCTTC. Amino acid sequence: CASSVEARDYGYTF.

The chain links TRBV27 to TRBJ2-2, with D perhaps matching TRBD1 (6 bases). CDR1 and CDR2 from the germline V gene are MNHEY and SMNVEV (reference sequence). There are 18 residues in the CDR3. V was clipped by 2 bases and J by 0 bases, with 16 bases between them. CDR3 loop: CASSLTDSVYANTGELFF. The CDR3 region has the DNA TGTGCCAGCAGTTTAACGGACAGCGTTTATGCGAACACCGGGGAGCTGTTTTTT.

A word on this clone: One end of the junction is discordant with germline, which a read error may explain. Other nucleotide sequences in the sample specify the same CDR3. The chain carries TRBV2 and TRBJ1-6; perhaps TRBD1 as D (6 bases). Germline lookup yields CDR1 SNHLY and CDR2 FYNNEI. The CDR3 is 16 residues long. CDR3 in DNA: TGTGCCAGCAGGGTAACAGGGAGCTCCTATAATTCCCCCCTCCACTTT. Translating it yields CASRVTGSSYNSPLHF. The full variable domain, its missing parts supplied by reference TRBV2 and TRBJ1-6, is EPEVTQTPSHQVTQMGQEVILRCVPISNHLYFYWYRQILGQKVEFLVSFYNNEISEKSEIFDDQFSVERPDGSNFTLKIRSTKLEDSAMYFCASRVTGSSYNSPLHFGNGTRLTVT.

This clone has a handful of counts. The V call is TRBV5-6, the J call TRBJ2-6; 9 nucleotides align to TRBD1. This CDR3 is built from 19 residues. Looked up from germline, CDR1 is SGHDT and CDR2 is YYEEEE. V lost 5 bases to trimming and J lost 2 bases; unmatched junction nucleotides: 14. This chain's CDR3 is CASRLAGTGYWAGANVLTF. DNA of the CDR3: TGTGCCAGCAGATTAGCCGGGACAGGGTATTGGGCTGGGGCCAACGTCCTGACTTTC.

The V gene is TRBV4-3, the J gene TRBJ2-5; 7 nucleotides match TRBD2. J gave up 5 bases and V 3 bases, and 12 bases lay outside the gene matches. The CDR3 consists of 16 residues. Germline CDR1 and CDR2: LGHNA and YSLEER. The CDR3 DNA follows: TGCGCCAGCAGCCAGGGAGGGGATTTGGGGTCGGAGACCCAGTACTTC. Amino acid sequence: CASSQGGDLGSETQYF.

V gene TRBV5-1 combines with J gene TRBJ2-5; TRBD1 aligns across 11 bases. Germline values: CDR1 SGHRS, CDR2 YFSETQ. The CDR3 extends over 18 amino acids. V shed 4 bases, J shed 2 bases, and the junction held 13 bases outside the gene matches. The DNA of the CDR3 is TGCGCCAGCAGCCTTCCAAGCCGGACAGGGGGCTCTCAAGAGACCCAGTACTTC. Protein: CASSLPSRTGGSQETQYF.

This clone occurred once. The chain uses TRBV5-1 and TRBJ1-2, with 9 bases fitting TRBD1. Per the germline V gene, CDR1 is SGHRS and CDR2 is YFSETQ. The length of the CDR3 is 13 residues. The trim removed 4 bases at V and 10 bases at J, leaving 8 bases unmatched. CDR3 sequence: CASSVGDRVAYTF. CDR3 DNA sequence: TGCGCCAGCAGCGTCGGGGACAGGGTAGCCTACACCTTC.

This sequence joins TRBV27 and TRBJ1-1, with D unresolved. The V end lost 4 bases, the J end lost 3 bases, and 24 bases lay between the germline ends. Germline CDR1 and CDR2: MNHEY and SMNVEV (reference sequence). The CDR3 has 18 amino acids. The DNA for the CDR3 is TGTGCCAGCAGTTCGACGCGTCCCCCTAGCCTTTGGGACACTGAAGCTTTCTTT. Residues: CASSSTRPPSLWDTEAFF.

The chain employs TRBV7-9 and TRBJ1-1; D uncertain. The CDR3 totals 16 residues. The V end lost 1 base, the J end lost 2 bases, and 14 bases lay between the germline ends. CDR1 and CDR2 from the germline V gene are SEHNR and FQNEAQ (reference sequence). In DNA form, the CDR3 reads TGTGCCAGCAGCTTAGACGAAACAGAAGAAAACACTGAAGCTTTCTTT. It is translated as CASSLDETEENTEAFF.

The V gene is TRBV25-1, the J gene TRBJ1-1; 8 positions agree with TRBD1. CDR1 MGHDK and CDR2 SYGVNS come from the germline V gene. With 8 bases clipped from V and 2 bases from J, the junction kept 16 bases outside the gene matches. The CDR3 contains 17 residues. CDR3 in amino acids: CASSLQGAGGINTEAFF. In DNA, the CDR3 is TGTGCCAGCTCCCTTCAGGGGGCAGGGGGGATTAACACTGAAGCTTTCTTT.

This clone was found once. The chain employs TRBV15 and TRBJ2-7, with 7 bases that match TRBD2. The CDR3 contains 17 residues. V was pared by 0 bases and J by 3 bases, with 11 bases of the junction left unmatched. Germline V gene lookup returns CDR1 LNHNV and CDR2 YYDKDF (reference sequence). CDR3 DNA sequence: TGTGCCACCAGCAGAGAGGGAGGGAGCGGGGCACACTACGAGCAGTACTTC. It is translated as CATSREGGSGAHYEQYF. Filled out from reference TRBV15 and TRBJ2-7, the complete variable domain reads DAMVIQNPRYQVTQFGKPVTLSCSQTLNHNVMYWYQQKSSQAPKLLFHYYDKDFNNEADTPDNFQSRRPNTSFCFLDIRSPGLGDTAMYLCATSREGGSGAHYEQYFGPGTRLTVT.

V gene TRBV7-9 combines with J gene TRBJ1-1; perhaps TRBD1 as D (6 bases). Trimming pared 5 bases from V and 6 bases from J, leaving 13 bases between. Germline CDR1 SEHNR, CDR2 FQNEAQ (reference sequence). The CDR3 consists of 13 residues. The CDR3 region is CASSRGTSPEAFF. In nucleotides, the CDR3 is TGTGCCAGCAGCCGTGGGACATCCCCTGAAGCTTTCTTT.

This chain links TRBV5-6 with TRBJ1-6; no reliable D call. The V gene lost 1 base and the J gene lost 7 bases, with 9 bases spanning the gap. Germline V lookup: CDR1 SGHDT, CDR2 YYEEEE. The CDR3 covers 14 residues. CDR3 protein: CASSLTRRNSPLHF. In nucleotides, the CDR3 is TGTGCCAGCAGCTTGACCAGGAGGAATTCACCCCTCCACTTT.

This clone was seen a handful of times. The chain uses TRBV6-5 and TRBJ1-2, with D unclear. This CDR3 is built from 14 residues. V was pared by 0 bases and J by 5 bases, with 10 bases between. Germline V gives CDR1 MNHEY, CDR2 SVGAGI. CDR3 amino acids: CASSYSDGKYGYTF. CDR3 coding DNA: TGTGCCAGCAGTTACTCAGACGGGAAATATGGCTACACCTTC.

This clone was observed a few times. The chain joins TRBV5-4 to TRBJ1-2; 9 positions agree with TRBD1. The CDR3 length is 15 residues. V was clipped by 0 bases and J by 7 bases; unmatched bases: 7. Germline lookup yields CDR1 SGHNT and CDR2 YYREEE (reference sequence). The CDR3 DNA reads TGTGCCAGCAGCTTGGAGAGGACAGGGGTTGGTGGCTACACCTTC. As protein: CASSLERTGVGGYTF.

The chain employs TRBV6-1 and TRBJ2-1, with TRBD1 matching over 8 bases. Looked up from germline, CDR1 is MNHNS and CDR2 is SASEGT. Trimming removed 1 base from V and 7 bases from J; junction bases left unmatched: 9. This CDR3 comprises 16 residues. This CDR3 is CASSEGQGSMWNEQFF. For the CDR3, the DNA is TGTGCCAGCAGTGAAGGACAGGGGTCAATGTGGAATGAGCAGTTCTTC.

The chain couples TRBV11-2 to TRBJ1-1, with D maybe TRBD1 (6 bases). The CDR3 totals 13 residues. Germline CDR1 is SGHAT and CDR2 is FQNNGV. V lost 2 bases and J 4 bases, leaving 8 bases between the germline ends. CDR3 sequence reads: CASSLYRATEAFF. CDR3 nucleotides: TGTGCCAGCAGCTTATACAGGGCCACTGAAGCTTTCTTT.

This chain uses TRBV27 with TRBJ2-3; D remains ambiguous. Trimming pared 5 bases from V and 6 bases from J, leaving 15 bases between. Germline loops: CDR1 MNHEY, CDR2 SMNVEV (reference sequence). CDR3 length equals 14 residues. CDR3 nucleotides: TGTGCCAGCAGTCTATTACGACGGCGGGATACGCAGTATTTT. Its protein product is CASSLLRRRDTQYF.

The CDR3 region is CASTPEGFDNEQFF. As DNA, the CDR3 is TGCGCCAGCACCCCGGAGGGGTTCGACAATGAGCAGTTCTTC. The chain combines TRBV5-1 with TRBJ2-1; possibly TRBD2 for D (6 bases). The V gene lost 6 bases and the J gene lost 5 bases, with 15 bases spanning the gap. The CDR3 length is 14 residues. Germline loops: CDR1 SGHRS, CDR2 YFSETQ. Using reference TRBV5-1 and TRBJ2-1 for the parts outside the CDR3, the full variable domain is KAGVTQTPRYLIKTRGQQVTLSCSPISGHRSVSWYQQTPGQGLQFLFEYFSETQRNKGNFPGRFSGRQFSNSRSEMNVSTLELGDSALYLCASTPEGFDNEQFFGPGTRLTVL.

This clone was counted a few times. The chain links TRBV7-8 to TRBJ1-5; the D is unclear. Trimming left V 0 bases short and J 4 bases short, with 10 bases between. The CDR3 is 15 amino acids. CDR1 is SGHVS and CDR2 is FQNEAQ in the germline V gene. CDR3 coding DNA: TGTGCCAGCAGCTTAGCGCGGGGAAGGAATCAGCCCCAGCATTTT. Translation gives CASSLARGRNQPQHF.

This rearrangement joins TRBV7-2 to TRBJ2-4, with D perhaps matching TRBD2 (6 bases). The length of the CDR3 is 17 residues. Looked up from germline, CDR1 is SGHTA and CDR2 is FQGNSA. V was clipped by 3 bases and J by 0 bases, with 15 bases between them. The CDR3 sequence is CASSFLRGTLAKNIQYF. Here the CDR3 DNA reads TGTGCCAGCAGCTTTTTACGGGGGACGCTAGCCAAAAACATTCAGTACTTC.

V usage is TRBV7-9 and J usage is TRBJ2-2, with unresolved D. The germline V gene encodes CDR1 SEHNR and CDR2 FQNEAQ (reference sequence). The CDR3 is 12 residues long. V gave up 8 bases and J gave up 7 bases, with 11 bases separating them. The CDR3 coding sequence is TGTGCCAGCCTAATATATGGCGGGGAGCTGTTTTTT. It encodes CASLIYGGELFF.

The chain employs TRBV25-1 and TRBJ1-2, with 7 bases aligning to TRBD1. There are 13 residues in the CDR3. V lost 7 bases and J lost 4; bases outside the gene matches: 6. The germline CDR1 and CDR2 sequences are MGHDK and SYGVNS. CDR3 DNA sequence: TGTGCCAGCACCCCCGGGACAGCCTATGGCTACACCTTC. It specifies CASTPGTAYGYTF.

V is TRBV2 and J is TRBJ1-6; 11 bases are shared with TRBD1. Trimming removed 6 bases from V and 7 bases from J; junction bases left unmatched: 14. The germline V gene has CDR1 SNHLY and CDR2 FYNNEI. The CDR3 consists of 18 residues. The CDR3 loop reads CASSGAGQGAMENSPLHF. CDR3 coding DNA: TGTGCCAGCAGCGGGGCAGGACAGGGGGCAATGGAGAATTCACCCCTCCACTTT. Complete variable domain (other parts from reference TRBV2 and TRBJ1-6): EPEVTQTPSHQVTQMGQEVILRCVPISNHLYFYWYRQILGQKVEFLVSFYNNEISEKSEIFDDQFSVERPDGSNFTLKIRSTKLEDSAMYFCASSGAGQGAMENSPLHFGNGTRLTVT.